The 13 T cell receptor beta chains reported below all come from one sample, sequenced in a study of TIL therapy for anti-PD-1-resistant metastatic lung cancer. The immunoSEQ assay was v3. Clones were sequenced by immunoSEQ multiplex PCR, and TCRdb holds only the in-frame ones, with some missing. This sample has about 36,000 clones, with roughly 80% found just once. Time point noted: pre-treatment sample, taken before nivolumab and TIL therapy. This specimen consisted of blood, obtained at baseline. Every receptor here comes from a person aged 25 to 80 with non-small cell lung cancer.

The gene calls are TRBV6-6 and TRBJ2-5; 10 positions match TRBD2. The germline CDR1 and CDR2 sequences are MNHNY and SVGAGI (reference sequence). J was trimmed by 9 bases and V by 4 bases; bases with no gene match: 11. The CDR3 totals 15 residues. Here the CDR3 reads CASSSGTSDLAAQYF. As DNA, the CDR3 is TGTGCCAGCAGTTCAGGGACTAGCGACCTGGCGGCCCAGTACTTC.

This clone was seen only a few times. The chain joins TRBV7-3 to TRBJ2-1; 8 bases are a match to TRBD2. This CDR3 contains 16 residues. The germline V gene has CDR1 SGHTA and CDR2 FQGTGA. V gave up 2 bases and J gave up 2 bases; unmatched junction bases: 5. The CDR3: CASSLGPGGTYNEQFF. The DNA of the CDR3 is TGTGCCAGCAGCTTAGGTCCGGGAGGGACCTACAATGAGCAGTTCTTC.

The V gene is TRBV18, the J gene TRBJ2-1; tentatively, D is TRBD2 (6 bases). The CDR3 contains 11 residues. V gave up 1 base and J gave up 12 bases, with 7 bases separating them. Germline V CDR1 and CDR2: KGHSH, LQKENI. This chain's CDR3 is CASSPRDLQFF. CDR3 nucleotides: TGTGCCAGCTCACCACGGGACTTGCAGTTCTTC. The whole variable domain, filled in from reference TRBV18 and TRBJ2-1, reads NAGVMQNPRHLVRRRGQEARLRCSPMKGHSHVYWYRQLPEEGLKFMVYLQKENIIDESGMPKERFSAEFPKEGPSILRIQQVVRGDSAAYFCASSPRDLQFFGPGTRLTVL.

J is TRBJ1-2 and V is TRBV28, with D possibly matching TRBD1 (6 bases). The CDR3 totals 16 residues. Per germline, CDR1 MDHEN and CDR2 SYDVKM. The germline V and J ends were trimmed by 5 bases and 2 bases, with 18 bases remaining between them. CDR3 loop: CASSTTGPRTNYGYTF. The CDR3 DNA follows: TGTGCCAGCAGTACTACAGGGCCCAGAACGAACTATGGCTACACCTTC.

This chain connects TRBV6-6 to TRBJ1-2; D perhaps matches TRBD1 (6 bases). CDR1 and CDR2 (germline): MNHNY, SVGAGI (reference sequence). The V end lost 0 bases, the J end lost 6 bases, and 14 bases lay between the germline ends. CDR3 size: 15 residues. The CDR3 spells CASSYSRGGRDGYTF. CDR3 sequence (DNA): TGTGCCAGCAGTTACTCTAGAGGGGGGCGGGATGGCTACACCTTC.

This clone was found a few times. This chain links TRBV5-1 with TRBJ2-7; TRBD1 might be the D (6 bases). V lost 1 base and J lost 6, with 17 bases in between. The CDR3 spans 15 residues. The germline V gene encodes CDR1 SGHRS and CDR2 YFSETQ. The CDR3 sequence: CASSLSQGIGVEQYF. For the CDR3, the DNA is TGCGCCAGCAGCTTGTCGCAGGGGATCGGAGTCGAGCAGTACTTC.

V usage is TRBV19 and J usage is TRBJ1-4; maybe TRBD1 (6 bases). The germline CDR1 and CDR2 sequences are LNHDA and SQIVND (reference sequence). The CDR3 spans 15 residues. Trimming took off 6 bases at V and 7 bases at J, with 18 bases between the two ends. Here the CDR3 DNA reads TGTGCCAGTAGCATACAGGGCCGGGGGGGTGAAAAACTGTTTTTT. It codes for CASSIQGRGGEKLFF.

The chain joins TRBV10-3 to TRBJ1-6, with 7 bases aligning to TRBD1. The CDR3 sequence is 17 residues long. With V trimmed by 2 bases and J by 7 bases, 11 bases remained unmatched. Germline V gene lookup returns CDR1 ENHRY and CDR2 SYGVKD. Written as DNA, the CDR3 is TGTGCCATCAGTGAGAAACAGGGGTTTAGGGGCAATTCACCCCTCCACTTT. Amino acid sequence: CAISEKQGFRGNSPLHF.

The V and J genes are TRBV6-1 and TRBJ2-7; 10 bases align to TRBD1. Germline CDR1 and CDR2: MNHNS and SASEGT. The CDR3 sequence is 13 residues long. Trimming cost V 11 bases and J 6 bases; bases outside gene matches: 10. CDR3 in DNA: TGTGCCGGAGAGACAGGGGGCATGGGCGAGCAGTACTTC. This encodes CAGETGGMGEQYF.

The rearrangement uses TRBV7-8 and TRBJ2-3; 8 bases are shared with TRBD1. V was clipped by 5 bases and J by 2 bases; unmatched bases: 6. The germline CDR1 and CDR2 sequences are SGHVS and FQNEAQ. This CDR3 region has 15 residues. Written as DNA, the CDR3 is TGTGCCAGCAGCCACCGGGACAGGTACACAGATACGCAGTATTTT. It encodes CASSHRDRYTDTQYF. The full variable domain, rest sourced from reference TRBV7-8 and TRBJ2-3, is GAGVSQSPRYKVAKRGQDVALRCDPISGHVSLFWYQQALGQGPEFLTYFQNEAQLDKSGLPSDRFFAERPEGSVSTLKIQRTQQEDSAVYLCASSHRDRYTDTQYFGPGTRLTVL.

This rearrangement joins TRBV29-1 to TRBJ2-3; 7 bases are a match to TRBD2. The CDR3 consists of 14 residues. Trimming removed 5 bases from V and 2 bases from J; junction bases left unmatched: 7. Germline loops: CDR1 SQVTM, CDR2 ANQGSEA. CDR3 protein: CSVQPGGVTDTQYF. The CDR3 bases are TGCAGCGTTCAGCCGGGAGGAGTCACAGATACGCAGTATTTT.

This clone has more than one count but fewer than ten. The chain joins TRBV9 to TRBJ2-5; D tentatively reads TRBD1 or TRBD2 (5 bases each). Trimming cost V 3 bases and J 5 bases, with 11 bases left between them. The CDR3 has 13 amino acids. Germline CDR1 reads SGDLS; CDR2 reads YYNGEE. The CDR3 nucleotides are TGTGCCAGCAGCGGGGGGTTTGGGGAGACCCAGTACTTC. Its translation: CASSGGFGETQYF.

The chain links TRBV28 to TRBJ1-2; D possibly corresponds to TRBD1 (5 bases). CDR3 length: 14 amino acids. Looked up from germline, CDR1 is MDHEN and CDR2 is SYDVKM. V lost 1 base and J lost 7, with 13 bases in between. DNA of the CDR3: TGTGCCAGCAGTTTATTGGTGGCAGGGTCTGGCTACACCTTC. Its protein is CASSLLVAGSGYTF.